Shown below are 23 T cell receptor beta chains from a single sample sequenced in a study of blood T cells in healthy people across ages. With a J-beta primer mix and a sample-barcoded 5' primer, a second PCR ran 7 to 11 cycles. In TCRdb, the 5' RACE reads were re-called with MiXCR into one record per CDR3 protein. Of 1.4 million to 1.5 million distinct CDR3 sequences in the sample, roughly 40% are singletons; the top ten hold less than 8%. The sequencing sample was made of blood. These receptors all come from a woman younger than 30 in good health.

This chain links TRBV15 with TRBJ1-2, with 7 bases lining up with TRBD1. The CDR3 is 17 residues long. Germline assignment: CDR1 LNHNV and CDR2 YYDKDF (reference sequence). The junction had 16 bases not matched to a gene; V was cut back by 0 bases and J by 9 bases. The CDR3: CATSRDVHQGESSRYTF. CDR3 bases: TGTGCCACCAGCAGAGATGTCCATCAGGGGGAGTCTAGTCGCTACACCTTC.

The rearrangement uses TRBV13 and TRBJ2-7; 7 nucleotides match TRBD1. The CDR3 covers 15 residues. Trimming took 3 bases from V and 4 from J; bases not matched to a gene: 9. The germline V gene has CDR1 PRHDT and CDR2 FYEKMQ (reference sequence). The chain's CDR3 is CASSFGRGDRYEQYF. The CDR3 DNA sequence: TGTGCCAGCAGCTTCGGACGAGGGGACAGATACGAGCAGTACTTC.

This clonotype was counted many times. Its ends do not fully match the called genes, so a read error is possible. The chain joins TRBV6-1 to TRBJ2-5, with no clear D. Germline-derived CDR1 and CDR2 are MNHNS and SASEGT. The CDR3 consists of 10 residues. CDR3 sequence reads: CASREETQYF. The CDR3 DNA sequence: TGTGCCAGCAGGGAAGAGACCCAGTACTTC.

This clonotype was seen a few times. V gene TRBV20-1 combines with J gene TRBJ2-1, with 7 bases identical to TRBD2. With V trimmed by 3 bases and J by 1 base, 6 bases remained unmatched. The CDR3 totals 15 residues. The germline V gene has CDR1 DFQATT and CDR2 SNEGSKA (reference sequence). Written as DNA, the CDR3 is TGCAGTGCTAGCGTTCTCGGGAGGTCCTACAATGAGCAGTTCTTC. Translated, it gives CSASVLGRSYNEQFF.

The chain's CDR3 is CASSEARGIGYGYTF. The CDR3 coding sequence is TGTGCCAGCAGTGAAGCGCGCGGAATAGGCTATGGCTACACCTTC. This chain uses TRBV2 with TRBJ1-2, with D unclear. There are 15 residues in the CDR3. The ends were cut back, 0 bases at V and 4 bases at J, with 12 bases in the middle. Germline V gene lookup returns CDR1 SNHLY and CDR2 FYNNEI.

V is TRBV3-1 and J is TRBJ2-3; the D is unclear. The CDR3 totals 13 residues. Germline CDR1 is LGHDT and CDR2 is YNNKEL (reference sequence). V was cut by 1 base and J by 6 bases, with 8 bases left in between. The CDR3 reads CASSQVYRDTQYF. The CDR3 coding sequence is TGTGCCAGCAGCCAAGTTTACCGTGATACGCAGTATTTT.

The J gene is TRBJ2-1, the V gene TRBV12-3 or TRBV12-4, with D possibly being TRBD2 (7 bases). The CDR3 runs to 12 residues. Deletions cut 5 bases from V and 13 bases from J, with 15 bases between. The CDR3 DNA is TGTGCCAGCAGTCCTCTGGGGGGGGCCCAGTTCTTC. Translated: CASSPLGGAQFF.

The V and J genes are TRBV4-2 and TRBJ2-5, with a tentative D call TRBD2 (5 bases). This CDR3 has 14 residues. The germline V gene has CDR1 LGHNA and CDR2 YNFKEQ. The V gene lost 0 bases and the J gene lost 2 bases, with 7 bases spanning the gap. As DNA, the CDR3 is TGTGCCAGCAGCCAAGACAGGACTCAAGAGACCCAGTACTTC. It specifies CASSQDRTQETQYF.

The chain uses TRBV6-6 and TRBJ1-4; no definite D call. The CDR3 is made up of 13 amino acids. Trimming took 6 bases from V and 7 from J, leaving 12 bases between them. Germline V gives CDR1 MNHNY, CDR2 SVGAGI (reference sequence). The CDR3 is CASRERVSEKLFF. In DNA, the CDR3 is TGTGCCAGCAGGGAAAGGGTCTCTGAAAAACTGTTTTTT.

This clonotype was seen only a few times. The chain couples TRBV2 to TRBJ2-7; no reliable D call. The ends were cut back, 3 bases at V and 4 bases at J, with 4 bases in the middle. The CDR3 sequence is 11 residues long. The germline V gene encodes CDR1 SNHLY and CDR2 FYNNEI. The CDR3 DNA sequence: TGTGCCAGCAGTGAGAAGTACGAGCAGTACTTC. Protein sequence: CASSEKYEQYF. Together with reference TRBV2 and TRBJ2-7, the CDR3 gives the full variable domain: EPEVTQTPSHQVTQMGQEVILRCVPISNHLYFYWYRQILGQKVEFLVSFYNNEISEKSEIFDDQFSVERPDGSNFTLKIRSTKLEDSAMYFCASSEKYEQYFGPGTRLTVT.

The V call is TRBV5-5, the J call TRBJ2-1; D call uncertain. Germline CDR1 SGHKS, CDR2 YYEKEE (reference sequence). Between the trimmed V and J ends, which lost 4 bases and 8 bases, there was a span of 16 bases. The CDR3 totals 14 residues. CDR3 residues: CASSLGPPPYEQFF. CDR3 nucleotides: TGTGCCAGCAGCCTCGGGCCCCCTCCCTATGAGCAGTTCTTC.

This clonotype was counted a few times. V is TRBV4-1 and J is TRBJ2-5; unclear D gene. CDR3 size: 17 residues. From germline, CDR1 is MGHRA and CDR2 YSYEKL. The germline V and J ends were trimmed by 3 bases and 1 base, with 18 bases remaining between them. This CDR3 reads CASSQVPGRITQETQYF. CDR3 nucleotide sequence: TGCGCCAGCAGCCAGGTACCCGGACGGATAACCCAAGAGACCCAGTACTTC.

The chain uses TRBV7-8 and TRBJ2-3; perhaps D is TRBD1 or TRBD2 (6 bases each). Germline values: CDR1 SGHVS, CDR2 FQNEAQ. This CDR3 region has 17 residues. V was cut by 3 bases and J by 4 bases, with 20 bases left in between. In DNA form, the CDR3 reads TGTGCCAGCAGCTTTGGGGTTTGGGGGGCCCTCGCAGATACGCAGTATTTT. It translates to CASSFGVWGALADTQYF.

This clonotype was detected a few times. The chain employs TRBV9 and TRBJ2-7, with a possible D match to TRBD1 (6 bases). There are 16 residues in the CDR3. V was cut by 0 bases and J by 0 bases, with 13 bases left in between. Looked up from germline, CDR1 is SGDLS and CDR2 is YYNGEE. CDR3 in DNA: TGTGCCAGCAGCGTAGGAGGAACAGGGACCTCCTACGAGCAGTACTTC. It codes for CASSVGGTGTSYEQYF.

The chain uses TRBV20-1 and TRBJ2-1; a weak D match, TRBD1 (6 bases). Germline V gene lookup returns CDR1 DFQATT and CDR2 SNEGSKA (reference sequence). V was pared by 4 bases and J by 4 bases, with 14 bases between. The CDR3 contains 14 residues. In DNA form, the CDR3 reads TGCAGTGCTAACACAGGGCACGCTTACAATGAGCAGTTCTTC. This gives the protein CSANTGHAYNEQFF.

The chain recombines TRBV20-1 with TRBJ1-2; 9 positions match TRBD1. CDR1 is DFQATT and CDR2 is SNEGSKA in the germline V gene (reference sequence). The ends lost 3 bases at V and 2 bases at J; junction bases unmatched: 7. There are 15 residues in the CDR3. CDR3: CSARDRDRDNYGYTF. Here the CDR3 DNA reads TGCAGTGCTAGGGATCGGGACAGGGACAACTATGGCTACACCTTC.

This clonotype was recorded only once. One end of the junction fails to match germline, which may point to a read error. This chain uses TRBV7-7 with TRBJ2-7; D is ambiguous. Germline V gene sequence: CDR1 SSHAT, CDR2 FNYEAQ (reference sequence). This CDR3 has 13 residues. In nucleotides, the CDR3 is TGTGCTAGCAGCTTTAGCCTTGGAAATGAGCAGTACTTC. Its translation: CASSFSLGNEQYF.

This clonotype was recorded a few times. The gene calls are TRBV20-1 and TRBJ2-3, with 8 positions matching TRBD1. In germline, CDR1 is DFQATT, CDR2 SNEGSKA (reference sequence). There are 14 residues in the CDR3. With V trimmed by 5 bases and J by 2 bases, 6 bases remained unmatched. The CDR3 is CSAPPGQATDTQYF. DNA for the CDR3: TGCAGTGCTCCACCGGGACAGGCCACAGATACGCAGTATTTT.

This clonotype has just a few counts. The rearrangement links TRBV7-3 to TRBJ2-1; 11 bases agree with TRBD2. The germline gives CDR1 SGHTA, CDR2 FQGTGA. This CDR3 is built from 19 residues. V gave up 5 bases and J gave up 0 bases; unmatched junction bases: 12. The DNA for the CDR3 is TGTGCCAGCAGCCTGGCTTCTAGCGGGGGGTCCCCCTCCTACAATGAGCAGTTCTTC. This gives the protein CASSLASSGGSPSYNEQFF.

J is TRBJ2-7 and V is TRBV27, with TRBD1 matching over 7 bases. The CDR3 runs to 14 residues. CDR1 and CDR2 (germline): MNHEY, SMNVEV (reference sequence). The ends lost 7 bases at V and 0 bases at J; junction bases unmatched: 6. The DNA for the CDR3 is TGTGCCAGCAAGGTAGGGGGCCGCTCCTACGAGCAGTACTTC. As protein: CASKVGGRSYEQYF.

The chain carries TRBV20-1 and TRBJ1-6; D unclear. The V and J ends lost 0 bases and 4 bases respectively, with 7 bases between them. Germline values: CDR1 DFQATT, CDR2 SNEGSKA (reference sequence). The CDR3 has 14 residues. The CDR3 region is CSARDWPYNSPLHF. The CDR3 coding sequence is TGCAGTGCTAGAGATTGGCCTTATAATTCACCCCTCCACTTT.

This clonotype was counted between two and nine times. V gene TRBV13 combines with J gene TRBJ2-1, with 10 bases that match TRBD1. Trimming cost V 5 bases and J 7 bases; bases outside gene matches: 8. CDR3 length: 15 amino acids. In germline, CDR1 is PRHDT, CDR2 FYEKMQ (reference sequence). The CDR3 DNA follows: TGTGCCAGCAGCCCCCGAGGGACAGGGGTTAATGAGCAGTTCTTC. It specifies CASSPRGTGVNEQFF.

The chain carries TRBV28 and TRBJ2-7; unclear D gene. There are 11 residues in the CDR3. Germline values: CDR1 MDHEN, CDR2 SYDVKM. V was trimmed by 2 bases and J by 9 bases, leaving 8 bases between them. This CDR3 reads CASSLGPVQYF. The DNA for the CDR3 is TGTGCCAGCAGTTTAGGACCTGTGCAGTACTTC.